This TCR beta chain is from a study of CD8 T cells in Susac syndrome (dated by TCRdb to the late 2010s). For the wider study: Whether CD8+ T cell activation and differentiation in Susac syndrome was antigen driven was tested using repertoire sequencing. Clonality of the CD8+ T cell repertoire was compared between roughly 13 healthy donors, around 14 Susac syndrome patients and about 15 multiple sclerosis patients. Broader findings and caveats from the paper: The number of individuals in the TCR sequencing and HLA analysis was recognized as being relatively small.

High-throughput TCR beta sequencing profiled peripheral blood CD8+ and CD4+ T cells from healthy donors, Susac syndrome patients and multiple sclerosis patients. Treatment-naive patients with stable or active relapsing-remitting disease fulfilling revised McDonald criteria were used as multiple sclerosis controls. Bulk CD8+ and CD4+ T cells were purified magnetically by negative isolation, whereas CD8+ TEMRA cells were enriched by FACS. Blood was drawn into EDTA tubes, processed within 24 hours, and PBMCs were isolated by density gradient centrifugation. PBMCs intended for TCR sequencing were frozen in liquid nitrogen and were later thawed in a 37 degrees C water bath. Purity of sorted or isolated CD4+, CD8+ and CD8+ TEMRA cells was at least 90%. RNA was extracted using the RNeasy kit, and roughly 0.5 to 1 microgram was reverse transcribed with random hexamers. The immunoSEQ multiplex PCR assay, which covers 54 Vbeta and 13 Jbeta segments, was used to amplify TCR beta CDR3 regions. PCR amplification bias was corrected by using a synthetic template baseline for primer optimization and computational correction. Under the source paper's analysis protocol: Reads were annotated to V, D and J genes according to IMGT and were analyzed with immunoSEQ Analyzer, with only productive sequences retained. Clonality was calculated as one minus the Shannon entropy normalized by log2 of the number of productive unique sequences. For each patient and control, public and private clones were evaluated within the 100 most prevalent clones. Clones were defined as Susac-specific when absent from the healthy and MS cohorts, from approximately 970 published viral clones and from other ImmuneACCESS disease sequences. TCRdb cleaned the public reads at Q25 with fastp, built clones with MiXCR and kept in-frame beta chains. Merged by CDR3 protein, the rows form single entries marked with the most common genes and DNA. The V and J calls here are based on TCRdb, not the publication. This sample is represented by approximately 68,000 distinct CDR3 sequences; over 85% of them were singletons. The biggest ten clones account for just under 0.4% of the sample.

There are 14 amino acids in the CDR3, from cysteine to phenylalanine inclusive. The kept DNA is CDR3 alone, 42 bases in frame from the first base. Cut back by 3 bases and 3 bases, the V and J ends lie 13 bases apart. CDR1 and CDR2 are drawn from the germline V gene: SGDLS, YYNGEE. To note about this clonotype: This clone's antigen is unknown. Nothing much larger sits one base from this clone, and base qualities are not available.

This TCR came from a human donor with multiple sclerosis. The chain is made from TRBV9 and TRBJ2-7, with the D gene not clear enough to name. Sequencing was done on a sample of CD8+ T cells from PBMCs. CDR3 sequence: CASSDPSSGYEQYF. In nucleotide form, the sequence is TGTGCCAGCAGCGACCCTAGTTCTGGCTACGAGCAGTACTTC.